One sample yielded the 24 T cell receptor beta chains listed below, sequenced in a study of cytomegalovirus exposure and HLA in healthy donors. Only in-frame clones appear in the TCRdb table, and some are missing; sequencing was by immunoSEQ multiplex PCR. The sample consists of about 130,000 clones, under 90% of them appearing once. The sample was PBMCs. These receptors were obtained from a young woman in good health and CMV-seronegative.

This chain joins TRBV19 and TRBJ1-5; D is perhaps TRBD1 (5 bases). V dropped 9 bases and J dropped 4 bases, with 19 bases sitting between them. Germline lookup yields CDR1 LNHDA and CDR2 SQIVND (reference sequence). The CDR3 has 15 amino acids. As DNA, the CDR3 is TGTGCCAGCGACCTCAGGGCTTCCGGGAATCAGCCCCAGCATTTT. Its protein is CASDLRASGNQPQHF.

The J gene is TRBJ2-7, the V gene TRBV19, with D tentatively TRBD2 (5 bases). V was shortened by 5 bases and J by 0 bases, with 17 bases between the two germline ends. Germline lookup yields CDR1 LNHDA and CDR2 SQIVND (reference sequence). The CDR3 loop spans 16 amino acids. CDR3 coding DNA: TGTGCCAGTAGTCTTAATCCGGGATCACTCTCCTACGAGCAGTACTTC. Translating gives CASSLNPGSLSYEQYF.

The chain employs TRBV5-5 and TRBJ2-5; D remains ambiguous. The germline V gene encodes CDR1 SGHKS and CDR2 YYEKEE (reference sequence). The length of the CDR3 is 12 residues. Trimming stripped 4 bases from V and 5 bases from J, with 9 bases between. The CDR3 DNA reads TGTGCCAGCAGCGAGCCTAGGGAGACCCAGTACTTC. Translating it yields CASSEPRETQYF.

The CDR3 DNA reads as TGCAGTGCTAGAGTGCTGAGTGAGCAGTTCTTC. It is translated as CSARVLSEQFF. This chain links TRBV20-1 with TRBJ2-1; D is undetermined. The CDR3 is 11 amino acids. Trimming took 1 base from V and 9 from J, leaving 7 bases between them. Per the germline V gene, CDR1 is DFQATT and CDR2 is SNEGSKA (reference sequence).

The J gene is TRBJ2-7, the V gene TRBV5-1; 7 bases align to TRBD2. Germline assignment: CDR1 SGHRS and CDR2 YFSETQ. V lost 2 bases and J lost 1; bases outside the gene matches: 18. The length of the CDR3 is 19 residues. CDR3 in DNA: TGCGCCAGCAGCTTACGAGGATTATCCTGGGAGGGCCCGTCCTACGAGCAGTACTTC. Protein: CASSLRGLSWEGPSYEQYF.

The rearrangement links TRBV5-1 to TRBJ2-1; 10 bases are a match to TRBD2. The CDR3 totals 16 residues. V gave up 4 bases and J gave up 4 bases; unmatched junction bases: 8. Per the germline V gene, CDR1 is SGHRS and CDR2 is YFSETQ. The CDR3 reads CASSLIAGGLYNEQFF. The CDR3, as DNA: TGCGCCAGCAGCCTAATAGCGGGAGGCCTATACAATGAGCAGTTCTTC.

The chain recombines TRBV30 with TRBJ2-7, with 7 nucleotides matching TRBD1. Trimming cost V 5 bases and J 2 bases; bases outside gene matches: 6. The CDR3 contains 13 residues. Germline V gene lookup returns CDR1 GTSNPN and CDR2 SVGIG (reference sequence). The CDR3 here is CAWERDRAYEQYF. CDR3 sequence (DNA): TGTGCCTGGGAACGGGACAGAGCCTACGAGCAGTACTTC.

This clone was counted between two and nine times. The V call is TRBV11-3, the J call TRBJ2-7; tentatively, D is TRBD1 (6 bases). The CDR3 extends over 15 amino acids. With 0 bases removed from V and 1 base from J, the gap between germline ends came to 10 bases. The germline V gene encodes CDR1 SGHNT and CDR2 YENEEA. The CDR3 nucleotides read TGTGCCAGCAGCTTAGACAGGGGATGGTCCTACGAGCAGTACTTC. Encoded protein: CASSLDRGWSYEQYF.

As DNA, the CDR3 is TGTGCCAGCAGCTTACTAGCGGGAGGCAATGAGCAGTTCTTC. Protein: CASSLLAGGNEQFF. V and J are TRBV7-6 and TRBJ2-1; 11 bases are shared with TRBD2. The ends lost 2 bases at V and 6 bases at J; junction bases unmatched: 0. This CDR3 spans 14 amino acids. Germline loops: CDR1 SGHVS, CDR2 FNYEAQ. The whole variable domain, remainder taken from reference TRBV7-6 and TRBJ2-1, is GAGVSQSPRYKVTKRGQDVALRCDPISGHVSLYWYRQALGQGPEFLTYFNYEAQQDKSGLPNDRFSAERPEGSISTLTIQRTEQRDSAMYRCASSLLAGGNEQFFGPGTRLTVL.

V and J are TRBV9 and TRBJ1-2; TRBD1 aligns across 10 bases. The junction had 7 bases not matched to a gene; V was cut back by 0 bases and J by 8 bases. Germline-derived CDR1 and CDR2 are SGDLS and YYNGEE. This CDR3 contains 15 residues. The CDR3 sequence is CASSVGDRGGRGYTF. CDR3 coding DNA: TGTGCCAGCAGCGTAGGGGACAGGGGCGGGCGAGGCTACACCTTC.

CDR3 coding DNA: TGCGCCAGCAGACCCGGACATCGACTTGGAAGCTCTGGAAACACCATATATTTT. Its protein product is CASRPGHRLGSSGNTIYF. V usage is TRBV5-1 and J usage is TRBJ1-3, with TRBD1 as a possible D gene (5 bases). The CDR3 extends over 18 amino acids. CDR1 is SGHRS, CDR2 YFSETQ, per germline. The V gene lost 5 bases and the J gene lost 0 bases, with 21 bases spanning the gap. The whole variable domain, remainder taken from reference TRBV5-1 and TRBJ1-3, is KAGVTQTPRYLIKTRGQQVTLSCSPISGHRSVSWYQQTPGQGLQFLFEYFSETQRNKGNFPGRFSGRQFSNSRSEMNVSTLELGDSALYLCASRPGHRLGSSGNTIYFGEGSWLTVV.

To note about this clone: At the DNA level, this CDR3 is encoded by other sequences in the same sample as well. The chain is built from TRBV29-1 and TRBJ2-7; possible D gene TRBD2, 7 bases. V lost 4 bases, J lost 7 bases, and 14 bases lay in between. The germline V gene has CDR1 SQVTM and CDR2 ANQGSEA. The CDR3 is 12 amino acids. The CDR3 DNA is TGCAGCGTTGGATGGAGGGGGGGGGAGCAGTACTTC. Translation gives CSVGWRGGEQYF.

Here the CDR3 DNA reads TGTGCCAGCAGCCTACAGGTTAACTCTGGAAACACCATATATTTT. This encodes CASSLQVNSGNTIYF. The rearrangement joins TRBV28 to TRBJ1-3, with D possibly TRBD1 on 5 matching bases. Germline V CDR1 and CDR2: MDHEN, SYDVKM. The CDR3 consists of 15 residues. With 6 bases removed from V and 0 bases from J, the gap between germline ends came to 12 bases.

The genes are TRBV4-2 and TRBJ1-3; 8 bases map to TRBD1. V was clipped by 6 bases and J by 3 bases; unmatched bases: 10. Germline V gene lookup returns CDR1 LGHNA and CDR2 YNFKEQ. This CDR3 is 16 amino acids long. This chain's CDR3 is CASRQGQGAGGNTIYF. The DNA for the CDR3 is TGTGCCAGCAGGCAGGGGCAGGGGGCCGGTGGAAACACCATATATTTT.

The CDR3 here is CASGRPRGNEQFF. The CDR3 nucleotides are TGTGCCAGCGGCCGACCCAGAGGTAATGAGCAGTTCTTC. This chain uses TRBV6-5 with TRBJ2-1; D not certain. V dropped 8 bases and J dropped 7 bases, with 15 bases sitting between them. This CDR3 has 13 amino acids. Germline-derived CDR1 and CDR2 are MNHEY and SVGAGI.

V is TRBV12-5 and J is TRBJ1-1; TRBD1 agrees at 8 bases. The junction had 5 bases not matched to a gene; V was cut back by 4 bases and J by 1 base. From germline, CDR1 is LGHNT and CDR2 FRNRAP. The CDR3 spans 15 residues. The CDR3: CASGSTGTGNTEAFF. In DNA form, the CDR3 reads TGTGCTAGTGGTTCTACCGGGACAGGGAACACTGAAGCTTTCTTT.

The rearrangement links TRBV6-5 to TRBJ2-5, with TRBD2 matching over 10 bases. This CDR3 has 15 residues. The V gene's germline CDR1 is MNHEY and CDR2 SVGAGI. V lost 4 bases to trimming and J lost 5 bases; unmatched junction nucleotides: 7. In DNA form, the CDR3 reads TGTGCCAGCAGTTTCGTCACTAGCGGGAAGGAGACCCAGTACTTC. Translated, it gives CASSFVTSGKETQYF.

J is TRBJ2-7 and V is TRBV27; 8 nucleotides match TRBD2. Germline assignment: CDR1 MNHEY and CDR2 SMNVEV (reference sequence). The CDR3 is made up of 12 amino acids. V gave up 9 bases and J gave up 4 bases; unmatched junction bases: 5. The CDR3 sequence: CASSGMGYEQYF. In DNA, the CDR3 is TGTGCCAGTAGCGGGATGGGATACGAGCAGTACTTC.

The count of this clone is one. The chain uses TRBV5-1 and TRBJ2-7; the match to TRBD2 covers 11 bases. The CDR3 consists of 15 residues. Per germline, CDR1 SGHRS and CDR2 YFSETQ. The ends lost 5 bases at V and 3 bases at J; junction bases unmatched: 7. The CDR3, as DNA: TGCGCCAGCAGTTCCGGGACTAGCGGATTCTACGAGCAGTACTTC. Translated, it gives CASSSGTSGFYEQYF. Together with reference TRBV5-1 and TRBJ2-7, the CDR3 gives the full variable domain: KAGVTQTPRYLIKTRGQQVTLSCSPISGHRSVSWYQQTPGQGLQFLFEYFSETQRNKGNFPGRFSGRQFSNSRSEMNVSTLELGDSALYLCASSSGTSGFYEQYFGPGTRLTVT.

This chain joins TRBV6-6 and TRBJ1-4, with D possibly matching TRBD1 (6 bases). Germline CDR1 MNHNY, CDR2 SVGAGI (reference sequence). V lost 6 bases, J lost 8 bases, and 19 bases lay in between. This CDR3 is built from 15 residues. The CDR3 DNA reads TGTGCCAGCAGAGCCCCGGGACAAGGTGGGGAAAAACTGTTTTTT. It yields the protein CASRAPGQGGEKLFF.

This chain connects TRBV5-1 to TRBJ2-7; 10 nucleotides match TRBD1. V was pared by 3 bases and J by 4 bases, with 7 bases of the junction left unmatched. The CDR3 totals 15 residues. From germline, CDR1 is SGHRS and CDR2 YFSETQ. CDR3 coding DNA: TGCGCCAGCAGCTCATACGGGACAGGGGCTTACGAGCAGTACTTC. This gives the protein CASSSYGTGAYEQYF.

The chain employs TRBV4-2 and TRBJ1-1; D perhaps matches TRBD1 (5 bases). The V end was cut by 4 bases, the J end by 3 bases, with 9 bases between. The CDR3 runs to 13 residues. Germline V gene sequence: CDR1 LGHNA, CDR2 YNFKEQ. The chain's CDR3 is CASSRRGDTEAFF. CDR3 DNA: TGTGCCAGCAGCCGACGGGGGGACACTGAAGCTTTCTTT.

The V and J genes are TRBV29-1 and TRBJ2-7; TRBD2 might be the D (6 bases). The CDR3 consists of 11 residues. The V and J ends lost 4 bases and 2 bases respectively, with 6 bases between them. The germline V gene has CDR1 SQVTM and CDR2 ANQGSEA. In DNA form, the CDR3 reads TGCAGCGTTGCGGGGGCCTACGAGCAGTACTTC. Translated: CSVAGAYEQYF.

The chain is built from TRBV4-1 and TRBJ2-7, with 8 bases matching TRBD1. The CDR3 covers 17 residues. Germline CDR1 and CDR2: MGHRA and YSYEKL. Losses at the gene ends were 3 bases for V and 3 bases for J; bases not matched to a gene: 13. CDR3 bases: TGCGCCAGCAGCCACGACTACGGACAGGGACCTTACTACGAGCAGTACTTC. Encoded protein: CASSHDYGQGPYYEQYF.